This T cell receptor beta chain was retrieved from a study of T cell responses to AZD1222 COVID-19 vaccine. Background on the study: Second-dose groups at about 4 or about 12 weeks were pooled.

General study points: With dominance at 160-218 and 743-854, vaccine-associated CD4 TCRs spanned spike. It was only after the peak T cell response that any repertoires were sampled.

Concerning this clone: Its antigen is currently unknown.

This table comes from immunoSEQ multiplex PCR, and its TCRdb copy is limited to in-frame clones, with some not included. In the table there are some 150,000 clones, more than 70% of which are singletons. This receptor was obtained from an adult in good health. Sample: peripheral blood, taken on day 0 of AZD1222 vaccination.

The CDR3 DNA follows: TGTGCCAGTAGAACGACAGGAGGACTCTCCTACGAGCAGTACTTC. Protein sequence: CASRTTGGLSYEQYF. The rearrangement links TRBV19 to TRBJ2-7, with D tentatively TRBD1 (6 bases). V was cut by 6 bases and J by 0 bases, with 15 bases left in between. The germline V gene encodes CDR1 LNHDA and CDR2 SQIVND (reference sequence). The CDR3 covers 15 residues.